The T cell receptor beta chain under discussion was sequenced for a study of CD8+CD57+ T cells in acquired aplastic anemia (dated by TCRdb to about 2018). Some background on the complete study: On average, sorted CD4+ and CD8+ cells yielded 2.5 to 3.5 ug of extracted DNA, with a range of about 0.18 to 27.4 ug. CD8+CD57+ expansion was defined as a frequency above the mean frequency observed in healthy subjects.

Overall study outcomes, separate from this receptor: Patients and healthy controls showed no significant difference in CD8+ Simpson's diversity (P=0.060). Roughly 29 CD8+ CDR3 sequences were found to be shared between patients and controls, but these sequences appeared to be highly expressed in patients and within the immunodominant clones of the patients.

In regard to this clonotype: The clone's antigen remains unknown. No base-level quality is on record; no much larger clone is a single base apart.

CDR1 and CDR2, looked up from the germline V gene (reference sequence), are DFQATT and SNEGSKA. The cysteine opens and the phenylalanine closes a CDR3 of 13 amino acids. Only the CDR3 DNA is retained, 39 bases long and in frame from the first base. Deletion took 6 bases off V and 7 bases off J, with a span of 18 bases between the germline ends. The patients picked for sequencing were ones in whom flow cytometry had shown an expansion of CD8+CD57+ cells. Every patient had severe acquired aplastic anemia, diagnosed using the International Study of Aplastic Anemia and Agranulocytosis and Camitta criteria. No patient had received any therapy when blood was sampled. In the study, sorted CD4+ and CD8+ blood T cells from patients with severe aplastic anemia and from healthy subjects underwent deep sequencing of TCR repertoires. Patients were enrolled under clinicaltrials.gov protocols 00001620, 01623167, 00001397, 00071045, 00081523 and 00961064 in the USA. Ficoll-Paque density gradient centrifugation was used to isolate peripheral blood mononuclear cells. Before DNA extraction, CD4+ and CD8+ T cells were sorted by FACS or by magnetic beads.

Profiling of TCR beta VDJ combinations and CDR3 sequences used genomic DNA as the template. An Illumina HiSeq 2000 was used for TCR repertoire sequencing. In the paper's pipeline: TRBV/TRBJ rearrangement plots, CDR3 size and DJ length profiles, and Simpson's diversity index were used to assess repertoires. The most abundant DNA sequence in the deep sequencing data was taken as the immunodominant clone. CDR3 amino acid sequences were screened for sharing across subjects and were compared with published repertoires and the VDJdb database. In TCRdb, the public reads were trimmed at Q25 with fastp and aligned with MiXCR, with productive beta chains retained. Each CDR3 protein gets just one entry, which takes the most common genes and DNA from the rows behind it. The V and J calls, along with clone size, are taken from TCRdb and not from the paper's own processing. For this sample there are approximately 180,000 distinct CDR3 sequences; about three fifths appear just once. The biggest ten clones account for roughly 43% of the sample.

Sequencing was carried out using sorted CD4+, CD8+, or CD8+CD57+ T cells (not recorded which) from PBMCs. This TCR came from a human donor with aplastic anemia. The chain uses TRBV20-1 and TRBJ1-1; the D gene is not confidently resolved. CDR3 region: CSAPPPGMSEAFF. The sequence in DNA is TGCAGTGCCCCACCCCCAGGCATGAGTGAAGCTTTCTTT.